Listed here is a single T cell receptor (beta chain). This clone was found a few times. It has no known antigen specificity. The sample holds no much larger clone one base away, and base qualities are not on file. Distinct nucleotide sequences in the sample also encode this CDR3. This specimen belongs to a study of beta chain features in type 1 diabetes (dated 2018 in TCRdb). Concerning the study at large: Patients and healthy donors did not differ in mean age, gender distribution, total cell number or subset yield. Whereas all 30 or so donors provided naive and central memory subsets, regulatory and stem cell-like memory subsets were isolated from just 8 patients and roughly eight healthy donors. The study compared TCRB repertoires of sorted circulating CD4+ T cell subsets between recently diagnosed type 1 diabetes patients and matched healthy donors. Across all samples, approximately 100 million sorted cells were examined, and cell number per subset correlated strongly with RNA yield. What the authors observed across the whole study: Sequencing cDNA rather than genomic DNA could over-represent highly expressing activated cells, although activation and CD3 levels did not differ between groups. At VDJ recombination sites, patients with type 1 diabetes made fewer insertions and deleted more nucleotides, a pattern implying thymic rearrangement abnormalities. PCR may preferentially amplify shorter templates, but because patient and control samples were amplified and corrected together, any resulting skew would affect both groups equally. The naive, central memory and regulatory TCRB repertoires appeared to resemble one another more closely among patients than among healthy donors. Only small numbers of individuals were included in the HLA sub-analyses, which left unresolved whether HLA type had any influence on TCRB rearrangement. A moderate but significant shortening of TCRB CDR3 length was observed in type 1 diabetes patients in all four CD4+ subsets.

The High Capacity cDNA Reverse Transcription Kit was used to reverse transcribe all of the isolated RNA, meaning that expressed TCRB transcripts were what got sequenced. Naive, central memory and regulatory T cell samples underwent deep immunoSEQ sequencing, averaging approximately 3.3 million total reads per sample. Sorted cells were lysed in RLT buffer, and RNA was extracted using DNase-treated RNeasy Micro or Mini kits according to cell number. Each cell subset was processed separately to prevent cross-contamination, with patient and healthy donor samples processed together. The immunoSEQ multiplex PCR was used to amplify TCRB sequences from cDNA, generating 87-bp fragments that spanned the CDR3 region. Amplicons were sequenced on the Illumina HiSeq platform. As for the authors' bioinformatics: Synthetic template baselines were used to correct PCR bias computationally, reads within Hamming distance 2 were collapsed, and singletons that could not be merged were discarded. Reads were aligned against IMGT so that V, D and J genes, CDR3 length and insertions or deletions at six rearrangement sites could be assigned. Within each subset, clonotype counts were normalized to sorted cell number, after which true diversity and Gini coefficients were computed with the tcR R package. The overlap coefficient, calculated on TCRB nucleotide sequences, was used to measure repertoire sharing. Out-of-frame TCRB sequences from naive cells were analyzed to stand in for the pre-selection repertoire. Held by TCRdb, this immuneACCESS table contains in-frame sequences only and omits some clones. Under half of the omission traces to an unresolved V gene where checked; the cause of the rest is unknown. The V and J calls and clone size were taken over from that table, and D and trimming were inferred from the DNA. In this sample the table shows about half a million clones, roughly 30% of which occur a single time. Clones ranked in the top ten supply around 0.065% of the sample.

At the junction V is shortened by 0 bases and J by 8 bases; bases outside the gene matches: 13. CDR1 LGHNA and CDR2 YSLEER were looked up in the germline V gene. Including the terminal cysteine and phenylalanine, the CDR3 comprises 17 residues. Only the CDR3 DNA is retained, 51 bases long and in frame from the first base. Each donor gave one peripheral blood draw, averaging approximately 110 mL, which was collected into heparinised tubes. A BD FACSAria II and a panel including CD45RO, CCR7, CD25, CD127, CD95 and CD27 were used to sort naive, central memory, regulatory and stem cell-like memory CD4+ T cells. A purity above 95% was achieved for all sorted populations. PBMCs were separated immediately by Lymphoprep density gradient centrifugation and were stained directly, without being cultured. Samples were stained and sorted in pairs, with one healthy donor and one patient per experiment, so that batch effects were minimized.

The chain joins TRBV4-3 to TRBJ2-1; a stretch of 7 junction bases matches TRBD2. The receptor's source is a man aged 18 to 29 in good health. Material for sequencing was naive CD4+ T cells from blood. This specimen's cell subset or site label, per the study, means: true naive CD4+ T cells. CDR3 region: CASSQDYGGAGRYEQFF. The nucleotides are TGCGCCAGCAGCCAAGATTATGGTGGAGCGGGACGATATGAGCAGTTCTTC.